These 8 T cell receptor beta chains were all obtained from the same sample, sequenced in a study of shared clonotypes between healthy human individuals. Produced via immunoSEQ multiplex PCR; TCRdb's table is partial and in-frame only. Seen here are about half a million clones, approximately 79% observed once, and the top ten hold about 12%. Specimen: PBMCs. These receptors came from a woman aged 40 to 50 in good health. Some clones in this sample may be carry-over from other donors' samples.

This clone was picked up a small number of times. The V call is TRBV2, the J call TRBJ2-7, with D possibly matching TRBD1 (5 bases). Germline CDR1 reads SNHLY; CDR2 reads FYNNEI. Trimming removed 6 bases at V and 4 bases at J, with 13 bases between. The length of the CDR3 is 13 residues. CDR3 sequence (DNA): TGTGCCAGCAGGGGGCCGGCGAATTACGAGCAGTACTTC. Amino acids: CASRGPANYEQYF.

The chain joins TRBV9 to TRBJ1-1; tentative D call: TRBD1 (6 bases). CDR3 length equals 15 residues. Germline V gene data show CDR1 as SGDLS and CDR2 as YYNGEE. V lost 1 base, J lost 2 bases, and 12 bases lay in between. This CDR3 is CASSVFSGVNTEAFF. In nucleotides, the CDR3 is TGTGCCAGCAGCGTATTTTCAGGGGTAAACACTGAAGCTTTCTTT.

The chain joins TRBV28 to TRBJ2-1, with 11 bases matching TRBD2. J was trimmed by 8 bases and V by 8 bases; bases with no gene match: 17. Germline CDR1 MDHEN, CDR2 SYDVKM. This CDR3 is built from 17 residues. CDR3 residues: CASGNRGASGRFDEQFF. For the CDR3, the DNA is TGTGCCAGCGGAAACCGGGGGGCTAGCGGGAGGTTCGATGAGCAGTTCTTC.

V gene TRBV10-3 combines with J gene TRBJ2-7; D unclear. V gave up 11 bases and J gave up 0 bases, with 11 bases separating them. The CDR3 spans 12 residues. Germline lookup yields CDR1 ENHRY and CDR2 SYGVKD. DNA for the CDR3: TGTGCCGTCGTTGGCAGCTCCTACGAGCAGTACTTC. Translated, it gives CAVVGSSYEQYF.

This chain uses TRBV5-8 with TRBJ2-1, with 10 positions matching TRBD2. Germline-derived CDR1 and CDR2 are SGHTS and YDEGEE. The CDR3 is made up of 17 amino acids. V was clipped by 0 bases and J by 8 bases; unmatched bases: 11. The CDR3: CASSLVMASGSFDEQFF. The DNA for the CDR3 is TGTGCCAGCAGCTTGGTAATGGCTAGCGGGAGTTTCGATGAGCAGTTCTTC.

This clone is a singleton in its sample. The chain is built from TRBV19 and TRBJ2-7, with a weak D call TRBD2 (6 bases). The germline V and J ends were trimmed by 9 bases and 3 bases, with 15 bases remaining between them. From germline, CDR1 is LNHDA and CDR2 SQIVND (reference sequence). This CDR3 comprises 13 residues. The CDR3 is CASSRGGGYEQYF. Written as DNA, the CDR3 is TGTGCCAGCTCCCGTGGGGGAGGCTACGAGCAGTACTTC.

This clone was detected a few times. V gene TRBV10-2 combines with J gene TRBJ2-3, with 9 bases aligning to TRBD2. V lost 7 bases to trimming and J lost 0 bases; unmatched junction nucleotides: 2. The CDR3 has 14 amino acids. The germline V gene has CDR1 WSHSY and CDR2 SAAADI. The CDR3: CASTAGGSTDTQYF. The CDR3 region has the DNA TGCGCCAGCACGGCGGGAGGGAGCACAGATACGCAGTATTTT.

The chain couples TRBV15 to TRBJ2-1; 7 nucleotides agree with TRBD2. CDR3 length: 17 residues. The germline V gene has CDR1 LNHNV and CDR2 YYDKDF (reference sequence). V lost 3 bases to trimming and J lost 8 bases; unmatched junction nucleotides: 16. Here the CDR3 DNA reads TGTGCCACCAGCAGTGGGAGGGCCTTGGTGGTCGTCGATGAGCAGTTCTTC. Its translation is CATSSGRALVVVDEQFF.